One and the same sample provided the 32 T cell receptor beta chains below, sequenced in a study of blood T cells in healthy people across ages. A sample-barcoded 5' primer and a J-beta primer mix were used in a second PCR of roughly 7 to 12 cycles. TCRdb reprocessed the 5' RACE reads via MiXCR and lists one record per CDR3 protein. The data show about 1.8 million distinct CDR3 sequences, around half seen once. The source material was blood. Receptors were obtained from a woman between 35 and 50 years old in good health.

This clonotype has just a few counts. The chain recombines TRBV7-6 with TRBJ2-7; perhaps TRBD1 as D (6 bases). CDR3 length: 19 residues. V was pared by 4 bases and J by 3 bases, with 28 bases between. The germline CDR1 and CDR2 sequences are SGHVS and FNYEAQ. CDR3 sequence: CASSSALPITGPPDYEQYF. The DNA of the CDR3 is TGTGCCAGCAGCTCCGCGCTTCCCATAACAGGGCCCCCGGACTACGAGCAGTACTTC.

Written as DNA, the CDR3 is TGTGCCAGCACCCTAGGTGGTCTAGCAAACAATGAGCAGTACTTC. Translation gives CASTLGGLANNEQYF. The rearrangement joins TRBV12-3 or TRBV12-4 to TRBJ2-7; D is possibly TRBD2 (5 bases). Between the trimmed V and J ends, which lost 7 bases and 7 bases, there was a span of 23 bases. The CDR3 sequence is 15 residues long.

The chain employs TRBV27 and TRBJ1-2; TRBD1 matches 11 bases. The junction had 2 bases not matched to a gene; V was cut back by 4 bases and J by 4 bases. The CDR3 is made up of 14 amino acids. The germline V gene has CDR1 MNHEY and CDR2 SMNVEV (reference sequence). The CDR3 bases are TGTGCCAGCAGTTGGGGACAGGGGGGCTATGGCTACACCTTC. Translation: CASSWGQGGYGYTF.

Comments on this clonotype: One junction end disagrees with the germline gene, perhaps due to a read error. The J gene is TRBJ2-3, the V gene TRBV7-7; 7 bases are shared with TRBD2. Germline CDR1 reads SSHAT; CDR2 reads FNYEAQ (reference sequence). The CDR3 sequence is 17 residues long. CDR3 bases: TGTGCTAGCAGCCGGGGAAAAAGCGGGGTTAGCACAGATACGCAGTATTTT. This codes for CASSRGKSGVSTDTQYF. Supplemented by reference TRBV7-7 and TRBJ2-3, the full variable domain reads GAGVSQSPRYKVTKRGQDVTLRCDPISSHATLYWYQQALGQGPEFLTYFNYEAQPDKSGLPSDRFSAERPEGSISTLTIQRTEQRDSAMYRCASSRGKSGVSTDTQYFGPGTRLTVL.

The genes are TRBV29-1 and TRBJ2-5; no definite D call. The CDR3 has 11 residues. With 5 bases removed from V and 5 bases from J, the gap between germline ends came to 9 bases. Looked up from germline, CDR1 is SQVTM and CDR2 is ANQGSEA. The CDR3 sequence is CSVREYETQYF. DNA of the CDR3: TGCAGCGTTAGGGAATACGAGACCCAGTACTTC. The full variable domain, rest sourced from reference TRBV29-1 and TRBJ2-5, is SAVISQKPSRDICQRGTSLTIQCQVDSQVTMMFWYRQQPGQSLTLIATANQGSEATYESGFVIDKFPISRPNLTFSTLTVSNMSPEDSSIYLCSVREYETQYFGPGTRLLVL.

This chain joins TRBV7-2 and TRBJ2-1, with D possibly TRBD2 on 7 matching bases. CDR3 length: 16 residues. Looked up from germline, CDR1 is SGHTA and CDR2 is FQGNSA. Trimming took 2 bases from V and 5 from J, leaving 16 bases between them. Here the CDR3 DNA reads TGTGCCAGCAGCTTAATGGCAGCGGGGACAAACAATGAGCAGTTCTTC. Encoded protein: CASSLMAAGTNNEQFF.

The chain links TRBV27 to TRBJ1-6; D not resolved. V gave up 6 bases and J gave up 0 bases, with 12 bases separating them. The CDR3 covers 16 residues. Germline assignment: CDR1 MNHEY and CDR2 SMNVEV (reference sequence). This CDR3 reads CASSLTEHSYNSPLHF. CDR3 nucleotides: TGTGCCAGCAGCTTAACAGAACACTCCTATAATTCACCCCTCCACTTT.

This rearrangement joins TRBV4-3 to TRBJ2-3; no definite D call. CDR1 and CDR2 from the germline V gene are LGHNA and YSLEER. The CDR3 spans 15 residues. V lost 1 base and J lost 5, with 13 bases in between. The CDR3 DNA follows: TGCGCCAGCAGCCAAGGATATAGCAGGCAAGATACGCAGTATTTT. It specifies CASSQGYSRQDTQYF.

This sequence joins TRBV7-9 and TRBJ1-1; D gene unclear. Trimming pared 2 bases from V and 3 bases from J, leaving 7 bases between. Germline assignment: CDR1 SEHNR and CDR2 FQNEAQ (reference sequence). The CDR3 contains 13 residues. CDR3 sequence: CASSLPGYTEAFF. The CDR3 DNA follows: TGTGCCAGCAGCTTACCGGGATACACTGAAGCTTTCTTT. The entire variable domain, with the rest obtained from reference TRBV7-9 and TRBJ1-1, is as follows: DTGVSQNPRHKITKRGQNVTFRCDPISEHNRLYWYRQTLGQGPEFLTYFQNEAQLEKSRLLSDRFSAERPKGSFSTLEIQRTEQGDSAMYLCASSLPGYTEAFFGQGTRLTVV.

In its sample, this clonotype was seen once. The chain links TRBV24-1 to TRBJ2-7, with TRBD2 matching over 10 bases. This CDR3 is built from 16 residues. V dropped 4 bases and J dropped 7; count of bases not matched to a gene: 12. Germline V gives CDR1 KGHDR, CDR2 SFDVKD. In DNA form, the CDR3 reads TGTGCCACCAGTGACCCCGGGACTAGCGCTTACAATGAGCAGTACTTC. Translated: CATSDPGTSAYNEQYF.

The chain links TRBV6-5 to TRBJ1-1, with D possibly matching TRBD1 (6 bases). This CDR3 is 15 amino acids long. The V and J ends lost 4 bases and 0 bases respectively, with 12 bases between them. Looked up from germline, CDR1 is MNHEY and CDR2 is SVGAGI. The CDR3 loop is CASSFSGVMNTEAFF. In DNA, the CDR3 is TGTGCCAGCAGTTTCTCAGGGGTCATGAACACTGAAGCTTTCTTT.

This clonotype was counted only a few times. The J gene is TRBJ2-7, the V gene TRBV7-2; 7 bases match TRBD1. The CDR3 totals 16 residues. V was clipped by 5 bases and J by 0 bases; unmatched bases: 10. Germline V gene sequence: CDR1 SGHTA, CDR2 FQGNSA. CDR3 sequence (DNA): TGTGCCAGCAGCCCCAGACAGGGTGGTAGCTCCTACGAGCAGTACTTC. This encodes CASSPRQGGSSYEQYF. Supplemented by reference TRBV7-2 and TRBJ2-7, the full variable domain reads GAGVSQSPSNKVTEKGKDVELRCDPISGHTALYWYRQSLGQGLEFLIYFQGNSAPDKSGLPSDRFSAERTGGSVSTLTIQRTQQEDSAVYLCASSPRQGGSSYEQYFGPGTRLTVT.

The rearrangement uses TRBV7-8 and TRBJ2-3; 10 nucleotides align to TRBD1. In germline, CDR1 is SGHVS, CDR2 FQNEAQ. The length of the CDR3 is 16 residues. V lost 5 bases, J lost 4 bases, and 9 bases stayed unmatched. CDR3 residues: CASSPPTGGRPDTQYF. In DNA, the CDR3 is TGTGCCAGCAGCCCGCCGACAGGGGGCAGGCCAGATACGCAGTATTTT.

In its sample, this clonotype was seen a few times. V and J are TRBV20-1 and TRBJ2-7; no clear D. Germline V gene sequence: CDR1 DFQATT, CDR2 SNEGSKA (reference sequence). The V and J ends lost 0 bases and 2 bases respectively, with 11 bases between them. The CDR3 spans 14 residues. Written as DNA, the CDR3 is TGCAGTGCTAGAGATGTCATCGCTCCCTACGAGCAGTACTTC. Residues: CSARDVIAPYEQYF.

The V and J genes are TRBV20-1 and TRBJ2-1, with 7 bases matching TRBD1. CDR3 size: 15 residues. CDR1 is DFQATT, CDR2 SNEGSKA, per germline (reference sequence). V dropped 2 bases and J dropped 2; count of bases not matched to a gene: 6. The CDR3, as DNA: TGCAGTGCTAGAAAAACAGGGGTTACCTACAATGAGCAGTTCTTC. It codes for CSARKTGVTYNEQFF.

This chain links TRBV20-1 with TRBJ2-1; weak D call: TRBD2 (5 bases). CDR1 is DFQATT, CDR2 SNEGSKA, per germline (reference sequence). The CDR3 has 13 residues. V lost 3 bases and J lost 9, with 15 bases in between. The CDR3 protein is CSARDSALGEQFF. The CDR3 DNA follows: TGCAGTGCTAGGGACTCCGCCTTAGGTGAGCAGTTCTTC.

This clonotype showed up just a few times. The J gene is TRBJ2-7, the V gene TRBV12-3 or TRBV12-4; perhaps TRBD1 as D (5 bases). The CDR3 runs 12 residues. V gave up 4 bases and J gave up 7 bases, with 11 bases separating them. CDR3 region: CASSSTGSEQYF. CDR3 in DNA: TGTGCCAGCAGTTCAACAGGTTCAGAGCAGTACTTC.

A note on this clonotype: Germline and junction disagree at one end, which may indicate a read error. The chain recombines TRBV7-7 with TRBJ2-1; D is unresolved. CDR1 SSHAT and CDR2 FNYEAQ come from the germline V gene (reference sequence). The CDR3 has 17 residues. CDR3 DNA: TGTGCTAGCAGCTTAGAGCCTCCCACGGATATATACAATGAGCAGTTCTTC. Protein: CASSLEPPTDIYNEQFF.

This clonotype was observed a handful of times. The gene calls are TRBV5-1 and TRBJ2-5; 12 bases are shared with TRBD2. CDR1 SGHRS and CDR2 YFSETQ come from the germline V gene. The ends lost 3 bases at V and 4 bases at J; junction bases unmatched: 4. The CDR3 is made up of 15 amino acids. This CDR3 reads CASSWMGLAGETQYF. CDR3 DNA sequence: TGCGCCAGCAGCTGGATGGGACTAGCGGGAGAGACCCAGTACTTC.

This clonotype occurred a few times. The V and J genes are TRBV7-2 and TRBJ2-7; D possibly corresponds to TRBD1 (5 bases). CDR1 and CDR2 from the germline V gene are SGHTA and FQGNSA. The ends were cut back, 5 bases at V and 2 bases at J, with 16 bases in the middle. The CDR3 is 15 residues long. Here the CDR3 DNA reads TGTGCCAGCAGCCTAGGATCAGGGCCTGCCTACGAGCAGTACTTC. Protein product: CASSLGSGPAYEQYF. The variable domain in full, with the rest retrieved from reference TRBV7-2 and TRBJ2-7, is GAGVSQSPSNKVTEKGKDVELRCDPISGHTALYWYRQSLGQGLEFLIYFQGNSAPDKSGLPSDRFSAERTGGSVSTLTIQRTQQEDSAVYLCASSLGSGPAYEQYFGPGTRLTVT.

This clonotype occurred a few times. The chain recombines TRBV4-3 with TRBJ1-1; D remains unclear. Germline V CDR1 and CDR2: LGHNA, YSLEER. The CDR3 spans 14 residues. Trimming shortened V by 4 bases and J by 4 bases, and 13 bases separated the two germline ends. CDR3 sequence (DNA): TGCGCCAGCAGCCCGGGTCTGTTAAGCACTGAAGCTTTCTTT. Protein: CASSPGLLSTEAFF.

This clonotype was detected once. Relative to the germline gene, one junction end is altered; a read error may explain this. The V call is TRBV27, the J call TRBJ1-2; TRBD1 matches 11 bases. CDR1 MNHEY and CDR2 SMNVEV come from the germline V gene (reference sequence). CDR3 size: 15 residues. The CDR3 sequence is CACSSGTGGSYGYTF. CDR3 nucleotides: TGTGCCTGCAGTTCGGGGACAGGGGGAAGCTATGGCTACACCTTC.

In its sample, this clonotype was seen once. This chain links TRBV3-1 with TRBJ2-1; D assignment may be TRBD1 or TRBD2 (6 bases each). CDR1 is LGHDT and CDR2 is YNNKEL in the germline V gene (reference sequence). The CDR3 runs to 16 residues. The germline V and J ends were trimmed by 0 bases and 7 bases, with 16 bases remaining between them. The CDR3 DNA follows: TGTGCCAGCAGCCAAGATTTGGGACAAAGCGGGAATGAGCAGTTCTTC. Translated, it gives CASSQDLGQSGNEQFF.

This sequence joins TRBV27 and TRBJ2-3; D gene uncertain. Trimming removed 2 bases at V and 10 bases at J, with 13 bases between. CDR1 is MNHEY, CDR2 SMNVEV, per germline (reference sequence). The length of the CDR3 is 13 residues. The CDR3 reads CASSLRSNRAQYF. The CDR3 DNA follows: TGTGCCAGCAGTTTACGGAGCAACCGTGCGCAGTATTTT.

The chain recombines TRBV5-1 with TRBJ2-6; D may be TRBD1 (6 bases). This CDR3 region has 15 residues. Germline V gene lookup returns CDR1 SGHRS and CDR2 YFSETQ. The V gene lost 8 bases and the J gene lost 0 bases, with 12 bases spanning the gap. The CDR3 coding sequence is TGCGCCAGTAGACAGGCCCCCTCTGGGGCCAACGTCCTGACTTTC. Its protein is CASRQAPSGANVLTF.

The chain carries TRBV20-1 and TRBJ1-2, with D hard to call. The CDR3 extends over 13 amino acids. CDR1 and CDR2 (germline): DFQATT, SNEGSKA (reference sequence). Trimming removed 3 bases from V and 2 bases from J, with 10 bases in between. CDR3 sequence: CSASVRANYGYTF. CDR3 coding DNA: TGCAGTGCTAGTGTACGGGCAAACTATGGCTACACCTTC.

This chain connects TRBV4-3 to TRBJ1-4; D not resolved. The CDR3 runs to 16 residues. V gave up 2 bases and J gave up 0 bases, with 10 bases separating them. Per the germline V gene, CDR1 is LGHNA and CDR2 is YSLEER. This CDR3 is CASSQSPPSTNEKLFF. In nucleotides, the CDR3 is TGCGCCAGCAGCCAATCCCCCCCCTCAACTAATGAAAAACTGTTTTTT.

The rearrangement links TRBV11-2 to TRBJ2-5; D might be TRBD1 or TRBD2, each matching 5 bases. V was shortened by 5 bases and J by 3 bases, with 16 bases between the two germline ends. This CDR3 region has 15 residues. CDR1 is SGHAT and CDR2 is FQNNGV in the germline V gene. The CDR3 sequence is CASSTGTRKKETQYF. CDR3 DNA: TGTGCCAGCAGCACCGGGACGAGGAAAAAAGAGACCCAGTACTTC.

This clonotype was counted ten times or more. V usage is TRBV20-1 and J usage is TRBJ2-5; D might be TRBD2 (7 bases). With 6 bases removed from V and 5 bases from J, the gap between germline ends came to 16 bases. The CDR3 has 13 amino acids. Germline V gives CDR1 DFQATT, CDR2 SNEGSKA (reference sequence). The CDR3 DNA is TGCAGTGCAGAACAGGGAGGGTGGGAGACCCAGTACTTC. Its protein is CSAEQGGWETQYF.

This clonotype showed up just once. The genes are TRBV6-1 and TRBJ2-5, with D uncertain. CDR1 is MNHNS and CDR2 is SASEGT in the germline V gene. The CDR3 totals 12 residues. Trimming shortened V by 4 bases and J by 5 bases, and 8 bases separated the two germline ends. The CDR3 sequence: CASSAHHETQYF. The DNA for the CDR3 is TGTGCCAGCAGTGCCCATCATGAGACCCAGTACTTC.

The table lists this clonotype with a count of one. The chain uses TRBV6-2 or TRBV6-3 and TRBJ2-5; D remains unclear. Gene TRBJ2-7 matches the end of the DNA better, so the J call may be wrong. This CDR3 is 13 amino acids long. Germline CDR1 and CDR2: MNHEY and SVGEGT. CDR3 bases: TGTGCCAGCACCCAGAGTTGGGGCTACGAGCAGTACTTC. It encodes CASTQSWGYEQYF.

V and J are TRBV4-2 and TRBJ2-2; 9 nucleotides line up with TRBD2. CDR3 length: 16 amino acids. With 1 base clipped from V and 7 bases from J, the junction kept 7 bases outside the gene matches. Germline loops: CDR1 LGHNA, CDR2 YNFKEQ. The CDR3 is CASSQGLAEERGELFF. As DNA, the CDR3 is TGTGCCAGCAGCCAAGGACTAGCGGAGGAGCGCGGGGAGCTGTTTTTT.